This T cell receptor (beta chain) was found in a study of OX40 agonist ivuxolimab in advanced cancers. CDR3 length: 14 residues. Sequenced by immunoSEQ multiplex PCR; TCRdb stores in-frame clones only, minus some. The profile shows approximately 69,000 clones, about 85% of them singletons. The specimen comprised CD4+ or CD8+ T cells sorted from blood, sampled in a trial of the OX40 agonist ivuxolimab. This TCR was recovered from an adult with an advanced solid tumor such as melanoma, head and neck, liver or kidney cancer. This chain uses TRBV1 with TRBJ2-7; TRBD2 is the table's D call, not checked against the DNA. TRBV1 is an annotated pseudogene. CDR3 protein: CTSRQRGGLAEQYF. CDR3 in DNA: TGCACCAGCAGACAAAGGGGGGGCTTGGCCGAGCAGTACTTC.